The 20 T cell receptor beta chains below come from one sample, sequenced in a study of cytomegalovirus exposure and HLA in healthy donors. Primers: 60 Vbeta forward and 13 Jbeta reverse. Here immunoSEQ multiplex PCR was the method, and the copy in TCRdb shows in-frame clones only, minus some. The table lists around 170,000 clones, 75% to 90% of them singletons, with over 5.5% in the top ten. Source material: PBMCs. Source of these receptors: a man in his forties or fifties in good health and CMV-seropositive.

The chain employs TRBV19 and TRBJ1-5; D gene unclear. The length of the CDR3 is 13 residues. Trimming left V 3 bases short and J 9 bases short, with 12 bases between. Germline CDR1 is LNHDA and CDR2 is SQIVND (reference sequence). The CDR3 DNA follows: TGTGCCAGTAGTATGAGGCAGAGTGGGCCCCAGCATTTT. Translated, it gives CASSMRQSGPQHF. Complete variable domain (other parts from reference TRBV19 and TRBJ1-5): DGGITQSPKYLFRKEGQNVTLSCEQNLNHDAMYWYRQDPGQGLRLIYYSQIVNDFQKGDIAEGYSVSREKKESFPLTVTSAQKNPTAFYLCASSMRQSGPQHFGDGTRLSIL.

The chain couples TRBV11-2 to TRBJ1-1; D ambiguous. The germline CDR1 and CDR2 sequences are SGHAT and FQNNGV. V gave up 1 base and J gave up 1 base, with 7 bases separating them. This CDR3 is built from 14 residues. The CDR3 protein is CASSLAAGNTEAFF. DNA for the CDR3: TGTGCCAGCAGCTTAGCGGCAGGGAACACTGAAGCTTTCTTT.

The chain is built from TRBV7-2 and TRBJ2-3; TRBD2 agrees at 11 bases. This CDR3 has 15 residues. The junction had 3 bases not matched to a gene; V was cut back by 0 bases and J by 7 bases. Germline CDR1 and CDR2: SGHTA and FQGNSA. The CDR3 is CASSLATSGVNTQYF. DNA for the CDR3: TGTGCCAGCAGCTTAGCGACTAGCGGGGTGAATACGCAGTATTTT.

The chain employs TRBV28 and TRBJ1-5; TRBD1 might be the D (6 bases). V lost 10 bases and J 0 bases, leaving 10 bases between the germline ends. This CDR3 comprises 13 residues. Germline values: CDR1 MDHEN, CDR2 SYDVKM. The CDR3 protein is CATQGLSNQPQHF. The CDR3 DNA reads as TGTGCCACCCAGGGGCTTAGCAATCAGCCCCAGCATTTT.

This sequence joins TRBV7-9 and TRBJ1-1; 8 bases agree with TRBD1. Germline CDR1 is SEHNR and CDR2 is FQNEAQ (reference sequence). This CDR3 has 14 residues. J gave up 4 bases and V 2 bases, and 3 bases lay outside the gene matches. As DNA, the CDR3 is TGTGCCAGCAGCTTAAGCACAGGGGGCACTGAAGCTTTCTTT. It codes for CASSLSTGGTEAFF.

V and J are TRBV27 and TRBJ1-1; 7 bases match TRBD1. Germline CDR1 is MNHEY and CDR2 is SMNVEV (reference sequence). Trimming at V came to 4 bases and at J to 5 bases, leaving 13 bases not matched to a gene. The CDR3 has 16 residues. The CDR3 sequence: CASSYGLRQGGTEAFF. For the CDR3, the DNA is TGTGCCAGCAGTTATGGCCTAAGACAGGGTGGGACTGAAGCTTTCTTT.

The count of this clone is one. The gene calls are TRBV4-3 and TRBJ1-5, with 7 positions matching TRBD1. The V segment lost 0 bases and the J segment 0 bases; nucleotides outside the gene matches: 11. CDR1 and CDR2 (germline): LGHNA, YSLEER. The CDR3 loop spans 19 amino acids. The CDR3 here is CASSQEVTGALNSNQPQHF. CDR3 in DNA: TGCGCCAGCAGCCAAGAAGTTACAGGGGCCCTAAATAGCAATCAGCCCCAGCATTTT.

The chain combines TRBV6-6 with TRBJ1-5; D possibly corresponds to TRBD1 (6 bases). This CDR3 is built from 14 residues. CDR1 MNHNY and CDR2 SVGAGI come from the germline V gene (reference sequence). With 4 bases removed from V and 0 bases from J, the gap between germline ends came to 7 bases. The DNA for the CDR3 is TGTGCCAGCAGTTTGGACAGTAGCAATCAGCCCCAGCATTTT. Translated, it gives CASSLDSSNQPQHF.

The chain couples TRBV7-8 to TRBJ2-7; D remains ambiguous. V shed 2 bases and J shed 3 bases, with 5 bases lying between them. This CDR3 contains 12 residues. Germline V CDR1 and CDR2: SGHVS, FQNEAQ. The CDR3 loop is CASSLLNYEQYF. The CDR3 DNA reads as TGTGCCAGCAGCTTACTAAACTACGAGCAGTACTTC.

The genes are TRBV7-8 and TRBJ2-1, with TRBD2 identical over 7 bases. Germline CDR1 reads SGHVS; CDR2 reads FQNEAQ. CDR3 size: 14 residues. V shed 4 bases and J 9 bases; nucleotides not matched to a gene: 9. The CDR3 sequence is CASSSFVGGTEQFF. DNA for the CDR3: TGTGCCAGCAGCTCCTTCGTCGGGGGGACTGAGCAGTTCTTC.

This clone appeared a single time. This chain's CDR3 is CASTRSTPLGEKLFF. Written as DNA, the CDR3 is TGTGCCAGCACCCGCTCCACTCCGCTGGGCGAAAAACTGTTTTTT. The chain links TRBV28 to TRBJ1-4; D unresolved. This CDR3 is built from 15 residues. CDR1 and CDR2 (germline): MDHEN, SYDVKM. Between the trimmed V and J ends, which lost 7 bases and 8 bases, there was a span of 20 bases.

In its sample, this clone was seen once. The chain carries TRBV5-4 and TRBJ1-4, with 8 bases lining up with TRBD1. The trim removed 4 bases at V and 6 bases at J, leaving 8 bases unmatched. The CDR3 spans 15 residues. Germline CDR1 SGHNT, CDR2 YYREEE (reference sequence). CDR3: CASSLSTGGDEKLFF. The CDR3 region has the DNA TGTGCCAGCAGCCTCTCTACAGGGGGGGATGAAAAACTGTTTTTT.

The chain employs TRBV10-3 and TRBJ2-3; 9 bases agree with TRBD1. V was clipped by 4 bases and J by 4 bases; unmatched bases: 6. The length of the CDR3 is 15 residues. Germline assignment: CDR1 ENHRY and CDR2 SYGVKD. CDR3 DNA: TGTGCCATCAGTGGGGGACAGGGCGGGCCAGATACGCAGTATTTT. Protein product: CAISGGQGGPDTQYF.

In this sample, this clone turned up once. The chain combines TRBV25-1 with TRBJ1-2; TRBD1 is a possible D gene (5 bases). The CDR3 is made up of 15 amino acids. The germline gives CDR1 MGHDK, CDR2 SYGVNS. Trimming left V 5 bases short and J 2 bases short, with 15 bases between. Written as DNA, the CDR3 is TGTGCCAGCAGTCCACACGCAGGGTGGAACTATGGCTACACCTTC. This gives the protein CASSPHAGWNYGYTF.

The rearrangement links TRBV7-8 to TRBJ2-7; 7 bases agree with TRBD1. After removal of 5 bases from V and 0 bases from J, the junction contained 4 bases not matched to a gene. CDR1 and CDR2 (germline): SGHVS, FQNEAQ. This CDR3 comprises 14 residues. Here the CDR3 reads CASSLGTVSYEQYF. In DNA form, the CDR3 reads TGTGCCAGCAGCCTCGGGACAGTCTCCTACGAGCAGTACTTC.

V gene TRBV27 combines with J gene TRBJ1-2; 7 positions match TRBD1. After removal of 7 bases from V and 2 bases from J, the junction contained 4 bases not matched to a gene. The CDR3 has 13 residues. Germline V gene data show CDR1 as MNHEY and CDR2 as SMNVEV (reference sequence). The CDR3: CASNTGVNYGYTF. In nucleotides, the CDR3 is TGTGCCAGCAATACAGGGGTCAACTATGGCTACACCTTC.

The J gene is TRBJ2-2, the V gene TRBV19, with D maybe TRBD1 (5 bases). Germline V lookup: CDR1 LNHDA, CDR2 SQIVND (reference sequence). The CDR3 runs 14 residues. V lost 6 bases to trimming and J lost 7 bases, with 15 bases between them. CDR3 amino acids: CASSQQGHGGELFF. The CDR3 DNA is TGTGCCAGTAGCCAGCAGGGTCACGGCGGGGAGCTGTTTTTT.

The V call is TRBV7-9, the J call TRBJ2-7; 10 bases are a match to TRBD2. The CDR3 is 16 amino acids. Germline lookup yields CDR1 SEHNR and CDR2 FQNEAQ (reference sequence). V lost 1 base and J lost 3; bases outside the gene matches: 6. The CDR3 region has the DNA TGTGCCAGCAGCTTAGGGGGACTAGCGAGGAGCTACGAGCAGTACTTC. Its translation is CASSLGGLARSYEQYF.

The chain couples TRBV5-8 to TRBJ2-6; 12 bases are a match to TRBD1. CDR1 SGHTS and CDR2 YDEGEE come from the germline V gene. The CDR3 totals 18 residues. V was pared by 4 bases and J by 2 bases, with 7 bases of the junction left unmatched. This CDR3 is CASSRGTGGPPGANVLTF. Here the CDR3 DNA reads TGTGCCAGCAGCCGCGGGACAGGGGGCCCCCCTGGGGCCAACGTCCTGACTTTC.

As to this clone: The sample has other DNA sequences that encode this CDR3 too. The V and J genes are TRBV9 and TRBJ2-3; D remains ambiguous. The germline V gene has CDR1 SGDLS and CDR2 YYNGEE. The CDR3 loop spans 14 amino acids. Trimming shortened V by 0 bases and J by 1 base, and 6 bases separated the two germline ends. As DNA, the CDR3 is TGTGCCAGCAGCGTAGTTTCGGGCACAGATACGCAGTATTTT. This sequence encodes CASSVVSGTDTQYF.